Below, one T cell receptor (beta chain) is given with its context. Repertoires were generated with immunoSEQ multiplex PCR, while TCRdb's copy carries only in-frame clones and drops some. Of 45,000 to 75,000 clones in the sample, over 90% were seen once. The data originate from a study of T cell changes during pregnancy in multiple sclerosis. J was trimmed by 2 bases and V by 4 bases; bases with no gene match: 4. Germline lookup yields CDR1 SNHLY and CDR2 FYNNEI. The CDR3 has 14 residues. The clonotype comes from a female donor with multiple sclerosis, enrolled in a pregnancy study. Sequencing used peripheral blood, obtained in the first trimester of pregnancy. The gene calls are TRBV2 and TRBJ2-7; 8 bases are shared with TRBD1. CDR3 bases: TGTGCCAGCAGTGCGGGACAGGTTACCTACGAGCAGTACTTC. It translates to CASSAGQVTYEQYF.